Shown below are 9 T cell receptor beta chains from a single sample sequenced in a study of blood T cell repertoires in COVID-19. The table came from immunoSEQ multiplex PCR; TCRdb's copy has only in-frame clones and leaves some out. The sample consists of fewer than 400,000 clones, approximately 85% of them appearing once. Sample: PBMCs or T cells enriched from blood (not recorded which). The receptor set was obtained from a man between 25 and 39 years old who had recovered from COVID-19.

V gene TRBV30 combines with J gene TRBJ2-6; 11 bases are a match to TRBD1. The CDR3 is made up of 15 amino acids. With V trimmed by 5 bases and J by 4 bases, 4 bases remained unmatched. Germline values: CDR1 GTSNPN, CDR2 SVGIG (reference sequence). CDR3 coding DNA: TGTGCCTGGGGACAGGGGGCGCTCGGGGCCAACGTCCTGACTTTC. Its protein is CAWGQGALGANVLTF. Full variable domain (missing parts from reference TRBV30 and TRBJ2-6): SQTIHQWPATLVQPVGSPLSLECTVEGTSNPNLYWYRQAAGRGLQLLFYSVGIGQISSEVPQNLSASRPQDRQFILSSKKLLLSDSGFYLCAWGQGALGANVLTFGAGSRLTVL.

This chain uses TRBV30 with TRBJ1-1, with D tentatively TRBD1 (5 bases). The CDR3 contains 13 residues. Germline CDR1 is GTSNPN and CDR2 is SVGIG (reference sequence). V shed 4 bases and J shed 3 bases, with 12 bases lying between them. This CDR3 reads CAWTRWGDTEAFF. Written as DNA, the CDR3 is TGTGCCTGGACCCGATGGGGGGACACTGAAGCTTTCTTT.

The chain recombines TRBV6-4 with TRBJ1-1; D is unresolved. There are 13 residues in the CDR3. The germline V gene encodes CDR1 MRHNA and CDR2 SNTAGT. Trimming removed 0 bases from V and 4 bases from J, with 6 bases in between. The CDR3 DNA reads as TGTGCCAGCAGTGACTCGACAATCACTGAAGCTTTCTTT. Translating it yields CASSDSTITEAFF.

This sequence joins TRBV6-5 and TRBJ2-2; TRBD1 matches 7 bases. V shed 5 bases, J shed 9 bases, and the junction held 6 bases outside the gene matches. The CDR3 sequence is 13 residues long. Germline V lookup: CDR1 MNHEY, CDR2 SVGAGI. This CDR3 is CASSTRGGRELFF. CDR3 coding DNA: TGTGCCAGCAGTACGCGAGGGGGCCGGGAGCTGTTTTTT.

This rearrangement joins TRBV20-1 to TRBJ2-5; D is uncertain. The CDR3 is 13 residues long. V was shortened by 3 bases and J by 4 bases, with 12 bases between the two germline ends. Germline V gene sequence: CDR1 DFQATT, CDR2 SNEGSKA (reference sequence). DNA for the CDR3: TGCAGTGCTAGTTTGGATCGCGGAGAGACCCAGTACTTC. This translates into CSASLDRGETQYF.

The rearrangement joins TRBV10-3 to TRBJ1-1, with TRBD1 identical over 8 bases. Germline CDR1 reads ENHRY; CDR2 reads SYGVKD. This CDR3 region has 13 residues. J lost 3 bases, V lost 7 bases, and 4 bases had no gene match. The DNA of the CDR3 is TGTGCCATCACACAGGACAGGGACACTGAAGCTTTCTTT. Its protein product is CAITQDRDTEAFF.

This sequence joins TRBV7-2 and TRBJ1-2; TRBD1 might be the D (5 bases). V was pared by 1 base and J by 6 bases, with 12 bases between. The CDR3 length is 14 residues. CDR1 and CDR2 (germline): SGHTA, FQGNSA. In DNA form, the CDR3 reads TGTGCCAGCAGCTTAGGAAAGGGGTGGGATGGCTACACCTTC. As protein: CASSLGKGWDGYTF. The complete variable domain, with remaining parts taken from reference TRBV7-2 and TRBJ1-2, reads GAGVSQSPSNKVTEKGKDVELRCDPISGHTALYWYRQSLGQGLEFLIYFQGNSAPDKSGLPSDRFSAERTGGSVSTLTIQRTQQEDSAVYLCASSLGKGWDGYTFGSGTRLTVV.

This chain connects TRBV5-1 to TRBJ2-7; TRBD1 is a possible D gene (5 bases). Trimming stripped 1 base from V and 2 bases from J, with 10 bases between. This CDR3 spans 14 amino acids. Germline lookup yields CDR1 SGHRS and CDR2 YFSETQ. CDR3 sequence (DNA): TGCGCCAGCAGCTTGCGTCAGGGCCCCTACGAGCAGTACTTC. Translating gives CASSLRQGPYEQYF.

The CDR3 loop is CASSLWLGTVDSPLHF. For the CDR3, the DNA is TGTGCCAGCAGTTTATGGCTCGGGACAGTTGATTCACCCCTCCACTTT. V gene TRBV27 combines with J gene TRBJ1-6; 7 nucleotides align to TRBD1. V lost 1 base to trimming and J lost 8 bases; unmatched junction nucleotides: 8. Germline CDR1 and CDR2: MNHEY and SMNVEV (reference sequence). This CDR3 spans 16 amino acids.